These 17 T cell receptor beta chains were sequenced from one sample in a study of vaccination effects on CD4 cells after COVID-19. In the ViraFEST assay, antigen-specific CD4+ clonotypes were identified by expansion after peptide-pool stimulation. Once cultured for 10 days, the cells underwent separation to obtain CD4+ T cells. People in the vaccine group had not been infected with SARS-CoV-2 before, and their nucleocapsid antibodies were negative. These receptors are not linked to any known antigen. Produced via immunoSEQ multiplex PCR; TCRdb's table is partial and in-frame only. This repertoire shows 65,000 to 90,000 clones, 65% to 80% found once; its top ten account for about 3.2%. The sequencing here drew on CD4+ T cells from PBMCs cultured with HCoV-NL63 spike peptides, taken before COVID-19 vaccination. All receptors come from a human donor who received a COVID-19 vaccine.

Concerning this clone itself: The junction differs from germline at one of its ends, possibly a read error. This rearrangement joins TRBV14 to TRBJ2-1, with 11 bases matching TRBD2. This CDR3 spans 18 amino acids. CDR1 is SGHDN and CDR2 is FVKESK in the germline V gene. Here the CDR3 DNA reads TGTGCCAGCAGCCTGAAGACTAGCGGGATACCCTCCTGCAATGAGCAGTTCTTC. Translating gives CASSLKTSGIPSCNEQFF.

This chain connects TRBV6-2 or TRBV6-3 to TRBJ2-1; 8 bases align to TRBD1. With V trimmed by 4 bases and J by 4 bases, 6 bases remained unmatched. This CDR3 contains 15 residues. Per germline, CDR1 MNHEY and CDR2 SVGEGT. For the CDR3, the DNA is TGTGCCAGCAGTTCACAGACAGGGGTATACAATGAGCAGTTCTTC. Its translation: CASSSQTGVYNEQFF.

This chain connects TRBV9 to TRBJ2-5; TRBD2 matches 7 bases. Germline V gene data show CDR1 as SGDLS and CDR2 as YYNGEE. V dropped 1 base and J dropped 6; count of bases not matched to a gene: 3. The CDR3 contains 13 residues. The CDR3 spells CASSVPGGKTQYF. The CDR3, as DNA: TGTGCCAGCAGCGTACCGGGGGGAAAGACCCAGTACTTC.

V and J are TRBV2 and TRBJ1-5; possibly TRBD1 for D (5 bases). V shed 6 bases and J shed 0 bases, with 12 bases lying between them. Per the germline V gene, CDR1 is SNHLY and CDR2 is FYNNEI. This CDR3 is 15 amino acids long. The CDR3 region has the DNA TGTGCCAGCAGAGAGACAGATCATAGCAATCAGCCCCAGCATTTT. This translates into CASRETDHSNQPQHF.

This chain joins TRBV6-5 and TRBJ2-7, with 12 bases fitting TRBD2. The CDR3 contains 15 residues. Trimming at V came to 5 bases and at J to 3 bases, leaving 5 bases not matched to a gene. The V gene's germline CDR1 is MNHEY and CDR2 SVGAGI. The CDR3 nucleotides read TGTGCCAGCAGTCCGACTAGCGGGGGATACTACGAGCAGTACGTC. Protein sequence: CASSPTSGGYYEQYV.

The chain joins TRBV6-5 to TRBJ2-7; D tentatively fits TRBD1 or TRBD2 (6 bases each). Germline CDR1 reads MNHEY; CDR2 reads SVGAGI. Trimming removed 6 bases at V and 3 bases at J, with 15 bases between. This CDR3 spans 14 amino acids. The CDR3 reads CASRGGGGYYEQYV. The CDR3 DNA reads TGTGCCAGCAGGGGGGGCGGAGGGTACTACGAGCAGTACGTC.

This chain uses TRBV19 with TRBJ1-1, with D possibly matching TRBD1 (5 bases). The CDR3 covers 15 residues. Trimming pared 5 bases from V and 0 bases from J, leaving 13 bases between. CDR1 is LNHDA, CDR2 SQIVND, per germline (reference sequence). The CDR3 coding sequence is TGTGCCAGTAGTCCCTGGGGGGGATTGAACACTGAAGCTTTCTTT. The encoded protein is CASSPWGGLNTEAFF.

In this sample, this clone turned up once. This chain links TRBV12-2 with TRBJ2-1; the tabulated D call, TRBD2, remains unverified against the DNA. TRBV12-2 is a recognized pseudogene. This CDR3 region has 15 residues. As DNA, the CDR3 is TGTGCAAGTCGCTTCCGACTAGCGAGATACAATGAGCAGTTCTTC. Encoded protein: CASRFRLARYNEQFF.

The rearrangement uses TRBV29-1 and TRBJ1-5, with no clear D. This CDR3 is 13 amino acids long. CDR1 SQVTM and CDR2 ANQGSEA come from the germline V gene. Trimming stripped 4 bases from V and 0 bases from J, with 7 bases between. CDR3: CSVGRGSNQPQHF. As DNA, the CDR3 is TGCAGCGTTGGGCGGGGTAGCAATCAGCCCCAGCATTTT.

The CDR3 loop reads CASSFSRGSNEKLFF. The CDR3 coding sequence is TGCGCCAGCAGCTTCAGCAGGGGATCTAATGAAAAACTGTTTTTT. The chain joins TRBV5-1 to TRBJ1-4; TRBD1 might be the D (6 bases). The V and J ends lost 2 bases and 3 bases respectively, with 11 bases between them. Germline CDR1 and CDR2: SGHRS and YFSETQ. The CDR3 is 15 amino acids.

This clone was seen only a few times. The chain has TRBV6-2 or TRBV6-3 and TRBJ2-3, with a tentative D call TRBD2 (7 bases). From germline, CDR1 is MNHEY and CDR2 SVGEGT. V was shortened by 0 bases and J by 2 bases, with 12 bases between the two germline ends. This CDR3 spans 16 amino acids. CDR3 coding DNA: TGTGCCAGCAGTTACTCGGGGCGGGGGCCCACAGATACGCAGTATTTT. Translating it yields CASSYSGRGPTDTQYF.

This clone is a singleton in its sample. The CDR3 loop reads CASSYGNGEGVGGYTF. For the CDR3, the DNA is TGTGCCAGCAGTTACGGAAACGGTGAGGGTGTAGGAGGCTACACCTTC. This chain links TRBV6-2 or TRBV6-3 with TRBJ1-2; the D is unclear. Germline V gives CDR1 MNHEY, CDR2 SVGEGT. The CDR3 covers 16 residues. V lost 2 bases and J lost 8, with 21 bases in between.

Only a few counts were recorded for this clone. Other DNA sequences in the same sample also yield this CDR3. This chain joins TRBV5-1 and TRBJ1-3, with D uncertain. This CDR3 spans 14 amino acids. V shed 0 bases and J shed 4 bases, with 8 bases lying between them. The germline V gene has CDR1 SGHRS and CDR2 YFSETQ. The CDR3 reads CASSLGGTGNTIYF. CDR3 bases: TGCGCCAGCAGCTTGGGGGGTACAGGAAACACCATATATTTT.

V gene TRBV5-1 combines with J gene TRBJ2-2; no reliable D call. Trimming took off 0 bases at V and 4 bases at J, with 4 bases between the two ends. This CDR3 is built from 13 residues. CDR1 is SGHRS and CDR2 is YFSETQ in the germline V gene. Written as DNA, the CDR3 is TGCGCCAGCAGCTTGGTGGCCACCGGGGAGCTGTTTTTT. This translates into CASSLVATGELFF.

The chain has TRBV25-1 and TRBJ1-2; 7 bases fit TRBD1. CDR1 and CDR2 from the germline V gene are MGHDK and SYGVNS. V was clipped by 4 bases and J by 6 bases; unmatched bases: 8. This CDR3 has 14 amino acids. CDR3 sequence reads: CASSADREGHGYTF. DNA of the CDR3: TGTGCCAGCAGTGCCGACAGGGAAGGGCATGGCTACACCTTC.

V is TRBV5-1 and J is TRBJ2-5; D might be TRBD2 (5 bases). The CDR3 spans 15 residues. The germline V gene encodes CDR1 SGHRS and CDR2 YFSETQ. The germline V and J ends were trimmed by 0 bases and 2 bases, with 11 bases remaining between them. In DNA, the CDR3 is TGCGCCAGCAGCTTGGGGTTGGGGAGTCAAGAGACCCAGTACTTC. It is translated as CASSLGLGSQETQYF. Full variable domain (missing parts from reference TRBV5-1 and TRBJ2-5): KAGVTQTPRYLIKTRGQQVTLSCSPISGHRSVSWYQQTPGQGLQFLFEYFSETQRNKGNFPGRFSGRQFSNSRSEMNVSTLELGDSALYLCASSLGLGSQETQYFGPGTRLLVL.

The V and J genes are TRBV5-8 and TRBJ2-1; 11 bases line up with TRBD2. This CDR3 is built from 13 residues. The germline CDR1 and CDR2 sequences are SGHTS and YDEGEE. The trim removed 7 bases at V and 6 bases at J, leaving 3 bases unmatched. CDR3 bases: TGTGCCAGCCCGGGACTAGCGGTCAATGAGCAGTTCTTC. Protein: CASPGLAVNEQFF.